Listed below are T cell receptor beta chains from one sample, sequenced in a study of identical twins. From the 5' RACE reads, TCRdb called clonotypes with MiXCR, one entry per CDR3 protein. The data show roughly 240,000 distinct CDR3 sequences, approximately 7% seen once. Another study also made use of these data, one on yellow fever vaccine responses in identical twins.

What was sequenced was memory (CD45RO+) T cells sorted from blood. The receptor source for this set is a woman younger than 35 in good health. Both conserved end residues are part of each CDR3. The order of the fields is clone size, J gene, V gene, D gene, CDR3 DNA, CDR3 protein. A D gene is named only where the DNA matches it firmly. Only part of the rows carry a size: once, few, many, or a class if the clone is expanded.

clone_size: few; j_call: TRBJ2-2; v_call: TRBV5-1; d_call: TRBD2; cdr3_nt: TGCGCCAGCAGCTTGGTGCCTAGCGGGAGGAGGGAGCTGTTTTTT; cdr3_aa: CASSLVPSGRRELFF
clone_size: -; j_call: TRBJ2-7; v_call: TRBV2; d_call: -; cdr3_nt: TGTGCCAGCAGTGCCCCCTTAAATTTTTTCTCCTACGAGCAGTACTTC; cdr3_aa: CASSAPLNFFSYEQYF
clone_size: -; j_call: TRBJ1-3; v_call: TRBV7-9; d_call: -; cdr3_nt: TGTGCCAGCAGCCCCGGGGGGGCGCGCTCTGGAAACACCATATATTTT; cdr3_aa: CASSPGGARSGNTIYF
clone_size: -; j_call: TRBJ2-1; v_call: TRBV20-1; d_call: -; cdr3_nt: TGCAGTGCTAGAGTTGCGACAAAAGTCTACAATGAGCAGTTCTTC; cdr3_aa: CSARVATKVYNEQFF
clone_size: -; j_call: TRBJ2-5; v_call: TRBV6-2/TRBV6-3; d_call: -; cdr3_nt: TGTGCCAGCAGCAAAGACTACAGTCTGGCAGAGACCCAGTACTTC; cdr3_aa: CASSKDYSLAETQYF
clone_size: many; j_call: TRBJ1-5; v_call: TRBV27; d_call: TRBD1; cdr3_nt: TGTGCCAGCCCACCGGGACAGGGGGCGGAACAGCCCCAGCATTTT; cdr3_aa: CASPPGQGAEQPQHF
clone_size: many; j_call: TRBJ1-1; v_call: TRBV25-1; d_call: TRBD1; cdr3_nt: TGTGCCAGCAGTGAACTCGTCCCGGGACAGGGGGGGACGAACACTGAAGCTTTCTTT; cdr3_aa: CASSELVPGQGGTNTEAFF
clone_size: many; j_call: TRBJ1-5; v_call: TRBV28; d_call: -; cdr3_nt: TGTGCCAGCAGTCCCTCGCGTAGACCCCGGCCCCAGCATTTT; cdr3_aa: CASSPSRRPRPQHF
clone_size: few; j_call: TRBJ2-1; v_call: TRBV10-3; d_call: TRBD2; cdr3_nt: TGTGCCACCCATAGCGGGACAAATAACAATGAGCAGTTCTTC; cdr3_aa: CATHSGTNNNEQFF
clone_size: many; j_call: TRBJ2-2; v_call: TRBV3-1; d_call: TRBD1; cdr3_nt: TGTGCCAGCAGCCAAGCGACAGGGACCGGGGAGCTGTTTTTT; cdr3_aa: CASSQATGTGELFF
clone_size: few; j_call: TRBJ1-2; v_call: TRBV10-3; d_call: -; cdr3_nt: TGTGCCATCAGTGAGTCACAGACTAACTATGGCTACACCTTC; cdr3_aa: CAISESQTNYGYTF
clone_size: many; j_call: TRBJ2-7; v_call: TRBV5-1; d_call: -; cdr3_nt: TGCGCCAGCAGCCTTACAGGGCCCCCCTACGAGCAGTACTTC; cdr3_aa: CASSLTGPPYEQYF
clone_size: -; j_call: TRBJ2-7; v_call: TRBV12-3/TRBV12-4; d_call: -; cdr3_nt: TGTGCCAGCAGATACAGGGACGACAACTCCTACGAGCAGTACTTC; cdr3_aa: CASRYRDDNSYEQYF
clone_size: -; j_call: TRBJ1-5; v_call: TRBV20-1; d_call: TRBD1; cdr3_nt: TGCAGTGCCCTGACAGGGAAGGGCAATCAGCCCCAGCATTTT; cdr3_aa: CSALTGKGNQPQHF
clone_size: -; j_call: TRBJ2-3; v_call: TRBV7-8; d_call: TRBD2; cdr3_nt: TGTGCCAGCAGCTTAGCGACCCTAGCGGGGAACACAGATACGCAGTATTTT; cdr3_aa: CASSLATLAGNTDTQYF
clone_size: many; j_call: TRBJ2-2; v_call: TRBV5-1; d_call: TRBD1; cdr3_nt: TGCGCCAGCAGCTTGGCCCAAGGACAGGGGGCGAACACCGGGGAGCTGTTTTTT; cdr3_aa: CASSLAQGQGANTGELFF
clone_size: few; j_call: TRBJ1-5; v_call: TRBV7-8; d_call: -; cdr3_nt: TGTGCCAGCAGCTCCCGGGAGGGAAATCAGCCCCAGCATTTT; cdr3_aa: CASSSREGNQPQHF
clone_size: few; j_call: TRBJ1-3; v_call: TRBV6-1; d_call: -; cdr3_nt: TGTGCCAGCATGGGGAGGGGCTCTGGAAACACCATATATTTT; cdr3_aa: CASMGRGSGNTIYF
clone_size: many; j_call: TRBJ2-2; v_call: TRBV6-1; d_call: TRBD2; cdr3_nt: TGTGCCAGCAGTGAAGCAGCGGGGGGGAACGGGGAGCTGTTTTTT; cdr3_aa: CASSEAAGGNGELFF
clone_size: -; j_call: TRBJ2-3; v_call: TRBV5-6; d_call: -; cdr3_nt: TGTGCCAGCAGTGACTATAACACAGATACGCAGTATTTT; cdr3_aa: CASSDYNTDTQYF
clone_size: few; j_call: TRBJ1-5; v_call: TRBV27; d_call: -; cdr3_nt: TGTGCCAGCAGTTTATCGCCCCCTCGGGTAGGCAATCAGCCCCAGCATTTT; cdr3_aa: CASSLSPPRVGNQPQHF
clone_size: -; j_call: TRBJ2-3; v_call: TRBV6-5; d_call: -; cdr3_nt: TGTGCCAGCAGAGGGTCGTCAAATACGCAGTATTTT; cdr3_aa: CASRGSSNTQYF
clone_size: once; j_call: TRBJ2-7; v_call: TRBV7-3; d_call: TRBD2; cdr3_nt: TGTGCCAGCAGCCCCCACGGGGGGAGCTACGAGCAGTACTTC; cdr3_aa: CASSPHGGSYEQYF
clone_size: many; j_call: TRBJ2-2; v_call: TRBV12-3/TRBV12-4; d_call: -; cdr3_nt: TGTGCCAGCAGTTTATCGAACACCGGGGAGCTGTTTTTT; cdr3_aa: CASSLSNTGELFF
clone_size: -; j_call: TRBJ1-1; v_call: TRBV28; d_call: -; cdr3_nt: TGTGCCAGCAGTTTTAGGACAGCCGGTGAAGCTTTCTTT; cdr3_aa: CASSFRTAGEAFF
clone_size: many; j_call: TRBJ1-6; v_call: TRBV10-3; d_call: -; cdr3_nt: TGTGCCATCAGTGAGCGCCAGGATTCACCCCTCCACTTT; cdr3_aa: CAISERQDSPLHF
clone_size: many; j_call: TRBJ2-5; v_call: TRBV5-1; d_call: -; cdr3_nt: TGCGCCAGCAGCTTGGCCCAGCCGGGAGAGACCCAGTACTTC; cdr3_aa: CASSLAQPGETQYF
clone_size: many; j_call: TRBJ1-2; v_call: TRBV12-3/TRBV12-4; d_call: -; cdr3_nt: TGTGCCAGCAGCCCGTCCGGGAACTATGGCTACACCTTC; cdr3_aa: CASSPSGNYGYTF
clone_size: -; j_call: TRBJ2-2; v_call: TRBV12-5; d_call: -; cdr3_nt: TGTGCTAGTGCCCAGGACAGGCGGGGCGGGGAGCTGTTTTTT; cdr3_aa: CASAQDRRGGELFF
clone_size: many; j_call: TRBJ1-1; v_call: TRBV12-3/TRBV12-4; d_call: TRBD1; cdr3_nt: TGTGCCAGCAGCTTCACAGGGGGGGGTACTGAAGCTTTCTTT; cdr3_aa: CASSFTGGGTEAFF
clone_size: few; j_call: TRBJ1-4; v_call: TRBV15; d_call: TRBD1; cdr3_nt: TGTGCCACCAGCAGAGCAAGGACAGGGGTTGAAAAACTGTTTTTT; cdr3_aa: CATSRARTGVEKLFF
clone_size: few; j_call: TRBJ2-2; v_call: TRBV28; d_call: -; cdr3_nt: TGTGCCAGCAGTTTATCACTATTACTTAACACCGGGGAGCTGTTTTTT; cdr3_aa: CASSLSLLLNTGELFF
clone_size: many; j_call: TRBJ2-2; v_call: TRBV9; d_call: -; cdr3_nt: TGTGCCAGCAGCGTACTTCCTGACACCGGGGAGCTGTTTTTT; cdr3_aa: CASSVLPDTGELFF
clone_size: -; j_call: TRBJ2-1; v_call: TRBV12-3/TRBV12-4; d_call: -; cdr3_nt: TGTGCCAGCAGTTTAGGCCACCTAGGGGTCGGGAGTGTCTATGAGCAGTTCTTC; cdr3_aa: CASSLGHLGVGSVYEQFF
clone_size: -; j_call: TRBJ2-7; v_call: TRBV7-9; d_call: -; cdr3_nt: TGTGCCAGCAGCTTAGTTGCCGGTGACCCTAGGTACGAGCAGTACTTC; cdr3_aa: CASSLVAGDPRYEQYF